The rows below give T cell receptor beta chains drawn from one sample of a study of human T cells and chemical hapten exposure. TCRdb called the RACE reads again in MiXCR, with one record for every CDR3 protein. Of some 89,000 distinct CDR3 sequences in the sample, 27% are singletons; the top ten hold 10%. Specimen: whole blood, collected in connection with sensitization to the hapten diphenylcyclopropenone (DPC). Receptors were obtained from a man between 35 and 55 years old with alopecia areata. Some clones in this sample may be carry-over from other donors' samples. The CDR3 runs from the conserved cysteine through the conserved F or W. D genes are given only for firm matches. Clone size appears in some rows only: once, few, many, or a class for an expanded clone.

V gene	J gene	clone size	D gene	CDR3 protein	CDR3 DNA
TRBV20-1	TRBJ2-3	few	TRBD2	CSARGPGRGDTQYF	TGCAGTGCTAGAGGTCCCGGGAGGGGAGATACGCAGTATTTT
TRBV6-2/TRBV6-3	TRBJ1-5	-	-	CASSYSGQGGRQPQHF	TGTGCCAGCAGTTACTCGGGGCAGGGAGGAAGACAGCCCCAGCATTTT
TRBV3-1	TRBJ1-5	-	-	CASSQGVTGCSQSQHF	TGTGCCAGCAGCCAAGGTGTTACAGGGTGCAGTCAGTCCCAGCATTTT
TRBV20-1	TRBJ2-3	few	-	CSARGFLETDTQYF	TGCAGTGCCAGGGGCTTTCTCGAGACAGATACGCAGTATTTT
TRBV3-1	TRBJ2-2	few	-	CASGGPYTGELFF	TGTGCCAGCGGAGGACCATACACCGGGGAGCTGTTTTTT
TRBV28	TRBJ2-7	few	-	CASSFSSPGYEQYF	TGTGCCAGCAGTTTTAGTAGCCCCGGCTACGAGCAGTACTTC
TRBV27	TRBJ2-7	-	-	CASSQTSSVSYEQYF	TGTGCCAGCAGTCAGACTAGTTCGGTATCCTACGAGCAGTACTTC
TRBV5-1	TRBJ2-3	-	-	CASSLEEALNTQYF	TGCGCCAGCAGCTTGGAAGAGGCCCTCAATACGCAGTATTTT
TRBV12-3/TRBV12-4	TRBJ1-5	few	-	CASSLARNQPQHF	TGTGCCAGCAGTTTAGCACGCAATCAGCCCCAGCATTTT
TRBV6-5	TRBJ1-6	few	TRBD1	CASRSQGAPYNSPLHF	TGTGCCAGCAGATCACAGGGGGCTCCGTATAATTCACCCCTCCACTTT
TRBV28	TRBJ2-3	few	TRBD2	CASRIGTSGSSITDTQYF	TGTGCCAGCAGAATCGGGACTAGCGGGAGCTCGATTACAGATACGCAGTATTTT
TRBV18	TRBJ2-1	few	TRBD1	CASSQVDRDNEQFF	TGTGCCAGCTCACAAGTTGACAGGGACAATGAGCAGTTCTTC
TRBV20-1	TRBJ2-1	few	-	CSARDDSSSYNEQFF	TGCAGTGCTAGGGACGACAGTTCCTCCTACAATGAGCAGTTCTTC
TRBV5-5	TRBJ1-1	-	TRBD1	CASSFHRGTEAFF	TGTGCCAGCAGCTTCCACAGGGGGACTGAAGCTTTCTTT
TRBV7-8	TRBJ1-1	-	-	CASSLNERAARGAGRAEAFF	TGTGCCAGCAGCTTAAATGAGCGGGCGGCCCGGGGTGCCGGGAGGGCTGAAGCTTTCTTT
TRBV5-6	TRBJ2-1	-	-	CASSLSVLYNEQFF	TGTGCCAGCAGCCTCTCTGTCCTGTACAATGAGCAGTTCTTC
TRBV6-2/TRBV6-3	TRBJ2-3	-	-	CASSQLQGTSTDTQYF	TGTGCCAGCAGTCAACTACAGGGGACTAGCACAGATACGCAGTATTTT
TRBV4-2	TRBJ1-2	-	TRBD1	CASSQDHQGAIYGYTF	TGTGCCAGCAGCCAAGATCATCAGGGGGCGATCTATGGCTACACCTTC
TRBV29-1	TRBJ2-7	-	TRBD1	CSVEGGTGGSYEQYF	TGCAGCGTTGAAGGAGGGACAGGGGGCAGTTACGAGCAGTACTTC
TRBV11-2	TRBJ1-4	few	-	CASSLFQGTSNEKLFF	TGTGCCAGCAGCTTATTCCAGGGGACGAGTAATGAAAAACTGTTTTTT
TRBV27	TRBJ1-2	once	TRBD1	CASSFQGTGSSYGYTF	TGTGCCAGCAGTTTCCAGGGGACAGGGAGCTCCTATGGCTACACCTTC
TRBV21-1	TRBJ2-7	-	-	CASSKISGQGKDEQYF	TGTGCCAGCAGCAAAATCAGCGGACAGGGGAAGGACGAGCAGTACTTC
TRBV7-6	TRBJ2-3	few	-	CASSLGASGTDTQYF	TGTGCCAGCAGCTTGGGGGCTAGCGGCACAGATACGCAGTATTTT
TRBV9	TRBJ2-2	-	TRBD1	CASSVAGRGKDTGELFF	TGTGCCAGCAGCGTAGCGGGCAGGGGGAAAGACACCGGGGAGCTGTTTTTT